This entry concerns a single T cell receptor (beta chain). The antigen remains undetermined. The data were obtained in a study of CD8 T cells in ankylosing spondylitis. Each CDR3 protein is one row after TCRdb ran MiXCR on the 5' RACE reads. The top ten clones hold approximately 18% of a sample with roughly 700,000 distinct CDR3 sequences, about 20% of them seen once. V was clipped by 8 bases and J by 5 bases; unmatched bases: 3. The germline V gene encodes CDR1 ENHRY and CDR2 SYGVKD. The CDR3 runs to 13 residues. General study results and limits: There was a TCR beta motif, made of fewer than 10 highly homologous variants, that appeared characteristic of ankylosing spondylitis blood. Clones linked to disease were reported to show significant enrichment in matched ankylosing spondylitis synovial fluid. Certain motif variants had earlier been reported in reactive arthritis synovial fluid and blood.

V is TRBV10-3 and J is TRBJ2-3, with TRBD1 matching 11 bases. The clonotype was recovered from a male donor with ankylosing spondylitis. Sequenced sample: blood, either unsorted or a sorted T cell fraction (not recorded which). The CDR3 loop is CAIAGTGGDTQYF. The CDR3 DNA reads as TGTGCCATCGCCGGGACAGGGGGAGATACGCAGTATTTT.